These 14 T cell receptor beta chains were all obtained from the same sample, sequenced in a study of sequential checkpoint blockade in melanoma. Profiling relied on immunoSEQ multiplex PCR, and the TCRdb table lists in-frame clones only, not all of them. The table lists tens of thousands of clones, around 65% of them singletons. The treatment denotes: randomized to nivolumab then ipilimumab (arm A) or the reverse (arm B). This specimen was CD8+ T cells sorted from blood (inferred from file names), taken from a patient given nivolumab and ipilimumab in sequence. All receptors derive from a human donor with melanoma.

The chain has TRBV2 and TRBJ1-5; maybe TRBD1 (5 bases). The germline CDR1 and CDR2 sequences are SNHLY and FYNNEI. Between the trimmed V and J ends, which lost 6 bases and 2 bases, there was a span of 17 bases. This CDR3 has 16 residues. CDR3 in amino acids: CASSQDRRGRNQPQHF. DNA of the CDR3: TGTGCCAGCAGCCAAGATAGAAGGGGTCGCAATCAGCCCCAGCATTTT.

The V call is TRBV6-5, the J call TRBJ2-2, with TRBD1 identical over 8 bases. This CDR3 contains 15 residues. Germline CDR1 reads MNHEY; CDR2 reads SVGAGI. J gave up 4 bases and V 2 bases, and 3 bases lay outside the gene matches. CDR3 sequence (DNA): TGTGCCAGCAGTTACGGACAGGGAGGCACCGGGGAGCTGTTTTTT. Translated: CASSYGQGGTGELFF.

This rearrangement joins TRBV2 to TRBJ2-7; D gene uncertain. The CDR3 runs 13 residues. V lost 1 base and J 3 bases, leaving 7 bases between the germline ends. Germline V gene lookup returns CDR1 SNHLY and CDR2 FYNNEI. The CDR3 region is CASSEGQDYEQYV. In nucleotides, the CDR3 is TGTGCCAGCAGTGAAGGTCAAGACTACGAGCAGTACGTC.

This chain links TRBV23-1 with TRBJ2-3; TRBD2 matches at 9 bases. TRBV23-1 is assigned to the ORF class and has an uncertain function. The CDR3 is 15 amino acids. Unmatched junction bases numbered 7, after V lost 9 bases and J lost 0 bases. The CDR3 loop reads CARAIAGASTDTQYF. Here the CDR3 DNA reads TGCGCCAGAGCAATAGCGGGGGCCAGCACAGATACGCAGTATTTT.

In nucleotides, the CDR3 is TGCGCCAGCAGCAGGGCTAGCGGGGGGGCTAGGGAGCTGTTTTTT. As protein: CASSRASGGARELFF. The rearrangement links TRBV4-3 to TRBJ2-2; 12 nucleotides line up with TRBD2. Germline lookup yields CDR1 LGHNA and CDR2 YSLEER. The CDR3 runs 15 residues. V gave up 5 bases and J gave up 9 bases; unmatched junction bases: 7.

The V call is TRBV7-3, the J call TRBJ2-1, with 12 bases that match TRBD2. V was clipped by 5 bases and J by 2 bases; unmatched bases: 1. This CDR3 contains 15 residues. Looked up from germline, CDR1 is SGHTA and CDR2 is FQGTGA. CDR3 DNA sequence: TGTGCCAGCAGCCCTAGCGGGGGGGCCTACAATGAGCAGTTCTTC. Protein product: CASSPSGGAYNEQFF.

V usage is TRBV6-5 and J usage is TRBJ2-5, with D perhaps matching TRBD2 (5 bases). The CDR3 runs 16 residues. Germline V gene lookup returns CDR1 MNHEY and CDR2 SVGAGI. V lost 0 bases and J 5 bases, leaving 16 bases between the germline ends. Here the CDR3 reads CASSYSETGISETQYF. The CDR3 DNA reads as TGTGCCAGCAGTTACTCAGAGACCGGGATATCCGAGACCCAGTACTTC.

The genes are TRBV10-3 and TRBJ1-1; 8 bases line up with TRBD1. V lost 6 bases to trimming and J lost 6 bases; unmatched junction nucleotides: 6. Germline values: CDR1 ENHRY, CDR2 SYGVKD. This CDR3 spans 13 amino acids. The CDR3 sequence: CAIREGQVPEAFF. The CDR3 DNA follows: TGTGCCATCAGAGAGGGACAGGTCCCTGAAGCTTTCTTT.

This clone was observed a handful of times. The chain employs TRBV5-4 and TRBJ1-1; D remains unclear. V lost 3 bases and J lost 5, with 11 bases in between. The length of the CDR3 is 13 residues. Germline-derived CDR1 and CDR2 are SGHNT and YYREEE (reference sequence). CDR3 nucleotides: TGTGCCAGCAGCTGGGGAGCGGGGACTGAAGCTTTCTTT. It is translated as CASSWGAGTEAFF.

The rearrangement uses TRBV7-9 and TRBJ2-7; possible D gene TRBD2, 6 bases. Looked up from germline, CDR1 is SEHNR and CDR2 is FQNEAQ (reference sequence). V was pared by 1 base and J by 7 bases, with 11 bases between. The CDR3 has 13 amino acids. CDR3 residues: CASSLGEAGEQYV. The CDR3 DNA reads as TGTGCCAGCAGCTTAGGCGAGGCGGGGGAGCAGTACGTC.

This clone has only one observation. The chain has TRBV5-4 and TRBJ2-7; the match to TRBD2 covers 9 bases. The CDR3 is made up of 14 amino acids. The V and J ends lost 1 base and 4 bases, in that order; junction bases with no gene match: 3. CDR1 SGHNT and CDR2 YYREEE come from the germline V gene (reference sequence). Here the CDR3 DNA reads TGTGCCAGCAGCTTGCGCGGGGGGGCATACGAGCAGTACTTC. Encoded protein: CASSLRGGAYEQYF.

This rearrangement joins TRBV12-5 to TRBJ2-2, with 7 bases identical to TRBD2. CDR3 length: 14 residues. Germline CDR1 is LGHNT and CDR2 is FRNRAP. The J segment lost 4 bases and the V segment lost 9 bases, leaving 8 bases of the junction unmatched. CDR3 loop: CASALGGVTGELFF. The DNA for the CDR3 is TGTGCTAGCGCGCTGGGGGGGGTCACCGGGGAGCTGTTTTTT.

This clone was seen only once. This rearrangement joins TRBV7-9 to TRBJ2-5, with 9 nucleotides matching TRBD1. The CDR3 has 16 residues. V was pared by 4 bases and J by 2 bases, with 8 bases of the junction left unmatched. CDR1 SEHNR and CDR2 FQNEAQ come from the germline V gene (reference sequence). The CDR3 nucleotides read TGTGCCAGCAGCTCGGACAGGGGCGTAGATCAAGAGACCCAGTACTTC. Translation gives CASSSDRGVDQETQYF.

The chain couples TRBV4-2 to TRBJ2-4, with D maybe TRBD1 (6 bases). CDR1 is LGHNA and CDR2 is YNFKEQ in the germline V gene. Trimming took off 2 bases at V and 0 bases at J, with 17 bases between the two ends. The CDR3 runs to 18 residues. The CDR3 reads CASSQQGPKSLAKNIQYF. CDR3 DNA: TGTGCCAGCAGCCAACAGGGGCCGAAAAGTCTAGCCAAAAACATTCAGTACTTC.